The T cell receptor (beta chain) described here comes from a study of tumor-infiltrating lymphocytes in primary liver carcinoma. Overall study context: Cases comprised patients with primary liver carcinoma who received surgical resection. Lesions, classed as T1-T3 N0M0, spanned about 4 to 11 cm across.

Broader study findings: The use of bulk unsorted samples meant that CD4+ and CD8+ repertoires were not compared.

Trimming took 1 base from V and 1 from J, leaving 10 bases between them. CDR1 SGHAT and CDR2 FQNNGV come from the germline V gene. This CDR3 spans 15 amino acids. TCR beta cDNA came from approximately 490 ng total RNA, primed with a constant-region primer. Library construction for TCR beta comprised three nested multiplex PCR rounds performed with slightly modified ARM-PCR. TRBV1-TRBV30 forward primers paired with a C-beta reverse primer were used in the first two PCR rounds, which ran about 11 cycles each. TCRdb called the multiplex PCR reads again in MiXCR, with one record for every CDR3 protein. The table has about 200,000 distinct CDR3 sequences, approximately 65% seen once. Alongside blood RNA obtained from unsorted whole blood, germline DNA was also extracted. Patients were chronically HBV-infected and treatment-naive. This clonotype was detected ten times or more. What it binds is not known.

Sequenced sample: peripheral blood. This TCR derives from a woman between 55 and 75 years old with primary liver carcinoma and hepatitis B virus infection. The chain couples TRBV11-2 to TRBJ1-1, with a possible D match to TRBD1 (5 bases). The CDR3 bases are TGTGCCAGCAGCTTAGTAAGGACACCGAACACTGAAGCTTTCTTT. Translating gives CASSLVRTPNTEAFF.